The 19 T cell receptor beta chains below were found in one sample sequenced in a study of cytomegalovirus exposure and HLA in healthy donors. With 60 Vbeta and 13 Jbeta primers, the PCR was carried out. Profiling relied on immunoSEQ multiplex PCR, and the TCRdb table lists in-frame clones only, not all of them. The sample includes approximately 200,000 clones, roughly 85% of them seen just once. Sequenced material: PBMCs. Receptor source: a woman aged 30 to 39 in good health and CMV-seropositive.

In this sample, this clone turned up once. This sequence joins TRBV15 and TRBJ2-3; TRBD2 agrees at 7 bases. CDR1 is LNHNV and CDR2 is YYDKDF in the germline V gene (reference sequence). This CDR3 is 17 amino acids long. Trimming took 1 base from V and 4 from J; bases not matched to a gene: 11. The CDR3: CATSRAPSGGGADTQYF. The DNA for the CDR3 is TGTGCCACCAGCAGAGCCCCTAGCGGAGGTGGGGCAGATACGCAGTATTTT.

The V and J genes are TRBV29-1 and TRBJ1-2; 8 bases match TRBD1. J was trimmed by 4 bases and V by 4 bases; bases with no gene match: 5. This CDR3 region has 13 residues. Germline V lookup: CDR1 SQVTM, CDR2 ANQGSEA. This CDR3 is CSVVRDRSYGYTF. The CDR3 region has the DNA TGCAGCGTTGTCCGGGACAGGAGCTATGGCTACACCTTC.

The genes are TRBV5-1 and TRBJ2-5; TRBD1 aligns across 10 bases. This CDR3 is built from 15 residues. The J segment lost 2 bases and the V segment lost 6 bases, leaving 7 bases of the junction unmatched. Germline V gene data show CDR1 as SGHRS and CDR2 as YFSETQ. The CDR3 spells CASTQTGGKQETQYF. CDR3 DNA sequence: TGCGCCAGCACCCAGACAGGGGGCAAGCAAGAGACCCAGTACTTC.

The chain uses TRBV5-4 and TRBJ1-1; TRBD1 aligns across 7 bases. Germline assignment: CDR1 SGHNT and CDR2 YYREEE (reference sequence). Losses at the gene ends were 4 bases for V and 7 bases for J; bases not matched to a gene: 13. The CDR3 is 15 amino acids. Here the CDR3 DNA reads TGTGCCAGCAGCCTATCCTCAGGGACAGCCAATGAAGCTTTCTTT. It encodes CASSLSSGTANEAFF.

The chain combines TRBV4-3 with TRBJ2-7, with TRBD2 as a possible D gene (5 bases). With the DNA end fitting TRBJ2-1 better, the J assignment may be wrong. Per germline, CDR1 LGHNA and CDR2 YSLEER. There are 16 residues in the CDR3. The CDR3: CASSQDVGTFGMSQFF. CDR3 DNA sequence: TGCGCCAGCAGCCAAGATGTTGGCACTTTCGGGATGTCGCAGTTCTTC.

The chain couples TRBV4-3 to TRBJ2-1, with 10 bases matching TRBD2. The CDR3 is 16 residues long. The germline CDR1 and CDR2 sequences are LGHNA and YSLEER. The junction had 8 bases not matched to a gene; V was cut back by 3 bases and J by 6 bases. The CDR3 sequence is CASSHPSGRASNEQFF. CDR3 coding DNA: TGCGCCAGCAGCCATCCAAGCGGGAGGGCCTCCAATGAGCAGTTCTTC.

The V and J genes are TRBV7-2 and TRBJ1-5; D not resolved. Trimming took off 2 bases at V and 4 bases at J, with 9 bases between the two ends. The CDR3 consists of 14 residues. Germline lookup yields CDR1 SGHTA and CDR2 FQGNSA. The CDR3: CASSLNTGNQPQHF. The DNA for the CDR3 is TGTGCCAGCAGCTTAAACACCGGGAATCAGCCCCAGCATTTT.

V is TRBV11-3 and J is TRBJ2-1; perhaps TRBD2 as D (6 bases). The CDR3 sequence is 16 residues long. With 3 bases removed from V and 3 bases from J, the gap between germline ends came to 15 bases. In germline, CDR1 is SGHNT, CDR2 YENEEA. CDR3 sequence reads: CASSFGGTADYNEQFF. CDR3 coding DNA: TGTGCCAGCAGCTTCGGGGGAACCGCAGACTACAATGAGCAGTTCTTC.

Worth noting for this clone: A read error may account for a junction end that differs from germline. The CDR3 coding sequence is TGTGCCACCTCTGCGGTCGGGAACATTGAAGCTTTCTTT. Translation: CATSAVGNIEAFF. The chain employs TRBV7-6 and TRBJ1-1; D not resolved. In germline, CDR1 is SGHVS, CDR2 FNYEAQ. The CDR3 covers 13 residues.

This chain uses TRBV4-1 with TRBJ2-5; the match to TRBD1 covers 9 bases. The end of the DNA fits TRBJ2-7 better, so the J call may be wrong. Germline values: CDR1 MGHRA, CDR2 YSYEKL. This CDR3 is 15 amino acids long. CDR3 nucleotide sequence: TGCGCCAGCAGCCCAAAACCGGGACAGGGATCCGAGCAGTACTTC. Protein: CASSPKPGQGSEQYF.

This clone occurred once. The rearrangement joins TRBV19 to TRBJ2-7, with 7 bases lining up with TRBD1. Germline values: CDR1 LNHDA, CDR2 SQIVND (reference sequence). J was trimmed by 2 bases and V by 5 bases; bases with no gene match: 12. The CDR3 sequence is 16 residues long. The CDR3 DNA follows: TGTGCCAGTAGTGCTTGGACAGGTGCAGGAGCCTACGAGCAGTACTTC. Protein product: CASSAWTGAGAYEQYF. Drawing the rest from reference TRBV19 and TRBJ2-7, the complete variable domain is DGGITQSPKYLFRKEGQNVTLSCEQNLNHDAMYWYRQDPGQGLRLIYYSQIVNDFQKGDIAEGYSVSREKKESFPLTVTSAQKNPTAFYLCASSAWTGAGAYEQYFGPGTRLTVT.

The rearrangement uses TRBV29-1 and TRBJ1-2; 10 bases map to TRBD1. With V trimmed by 5 bases and J by 5 bases, 8 bases remained unmatched. The CDR3 loop spans 14 amino acids. Germline CDR1 is SQVTM and CDR2 is ANQGSEA. DNA for the CDR3: TGCAGCGTTCCCTCCGGGACAGGGGCATATGGCTACACCTTC. Translating it yields CSVPSGTGAYGYTF. Looking up the rest from reference TRBV29-1 and TRBJ1-2 gives the full variable domain: SAVISQKPSRDICQRGTSLTIQCQVDSQVTMMFWYRQQPGQSLTLIATANQGSEATYESGFVIDKFPISRPNLTFSTLTVSNMSPEDSSIYLCSVPSGTGAYGYTFGSGTRLTVV.

The chain joins TRBV5-1 to TRBJ2-5, with 10 bases aligning to TRBD2. V shed 1 base and J 2 bases; nucleotides not matched to a gene: 5. The length of the CDR3 is 16 residues. Germline loops: CDR1 SGHRS, CDR2 YFSETQ. CDR3 loop: CASSLSSGSRQETQYF. DNA for the CDR3: TGCGCCAGCAGCTTGTCTAGCGGGAGTCGACAAGAGACCCAGTACTTC.

The chain uses TRBV18 and TRBJ2-4; D possibly corresponds to TRBD2 (6 bases). The CDR3 runs to 13 residues. CDR1 and CDR2 from the germline V gene are KGHSH and LQKENI. V was cut by 6 bases and J by 7 bases, with 13 bases left in between. In DNA form, the CDR3 reads TGTGCCAGCTCGCCAACTGGGGGGAACATTCAGTACTTC. This encodes CASSPTGGNIQYF.

This clone was recorded a few times. This chain uses TRBV9 with TRBJ1-2, with D tentatively TRBD1 (6 bases). This CDR3 comprises 17 residues. Per the germline V gene, CDR1 is SGDLS and CDR2 is YYNGEE. V lost 0 bases and J lost 8, with 23 bases in between. The CDR3 nucleotides are TGTGCCAGCAGCGTAGCCCAGCCGGACAGAGTCTTAGACGGCTACACCTTC. Its translation is CASSVAQPDRVLDGYTF.

V and J are TRBV25-1 and TRBJ2-3, with 9 nucleotides matching TRBD2. The V and J ends lost 5 bases and 5 bases, in that order; junction bases with no gene match: 5. Germline V lookup: CDR1 MGHDK, CDR2 SYGVNS. The CDR3 contains 14 residues. The CDR3 bases are TGTGCCAGCAGTTATTCAGCGGGGGGAGATACGCAGTATTTT. Translation gives CASSYSAGGDTQYF.

This clone was detected a few times. The genes are TRBV4-2 and TRBJ2-7, with D possibly being TRBD1 (6 bases). Trimming left V 4 bases short and J 6 bases short, with 28 bases between. Germline loops: CDR1 LGHNA, CDR2 YNFKEQ. This CDR3 comprises 18 residues. The chain's CDR3 is CASSPFGSAGQSRLEQYF. DNA of the CDR3: TGTGCCAGCAGCCCCTTTGGGAGTGCCGGACAGTCCCGACTCGAGCAGTACTTC.

The chain combines TRBV6-5 with TRBJ2-1; TRBD1 aligns across 7 bases. V trimming: 6 bases; J trimming: 7 bases; junction bases outside the gene matches: 9. The CDR3 is 14 residues long. CDR1 and CDR2 from the germline V gene are MNHEY and SVGAGI. CDR3 amino acids: CASSDRERRNEQFF. The CDR3 bases are TGTGCCAGCAGCGACAGGGAGCGGAGGAATGAGCAGTTCTTC.

The rearrangement joins TRBV2 to TRBJ2-5; no clear D gene. Germline CDR1 SNHLY, CDR2 FYNNEI. With 5 bases removed from V and 1 base from J, the gap between germline ends came to 8 bases. The CDR3 has 13 residues. CDR3 residues: CASSLSVQETQYF. The DNA for the CDR3 is TGTGCCAGCAGTCTATCCGTCCAAGAGACCCAGTACTTC. The full variable domain, rest sourced from reference TRBV2 and TRBJ2-5, is EPEVTQTPSHQVTQMGQEVILRCVPISNHLYFYWYRQILGQKVEFLVSFYNNEISEKSEIFDDQFSVERPDGSNFTLKIRSTKLEDSAMYFCASSLSVQETQYFGPGTRLLVL.